A single sample is the source of the 8 T cell receptor beta chains below, sequenced in a study of T cell changes during pregnancy in multiple sclerosis (dated 2019 in TCRdb). Library prep was done by the immunoSEQ multiplex PCR assay. The immuneACCESS repertoire file appears here via TCRdb, limited to in-frame rearrangements. These files lack a portion of the clones; in checked studies, under half of the deficit traces to unresolved V genes, and the cause of the others is not known. The sample table contains tens of thousands of clones; only one count was recorded for 95% to 97% of them. The biggest ten clones account for 2% to 2.5% of the sample. The specimen was CD8+ T cells from peripheral blood mononuclear cells, collected after pregnancy. These receptors were collected from a female donor with multiple sclerosis, enrolled in a pregnancy study.

V and J are TRBV6-1 and TRBJ2-1; 12 bases fit TRBD2. The V segment lost 2 bases and the J segment 4 bases; nucleotides outside the gene matches: 6. CDR1 MNHNS and CDR2 SASEGT come from the germline V gene. The CDR3 has 17 amino acids. The CDR3 nucleotides are TGTGCCAGCAGTGAAAGCGGACTAGCGGGACTATACAATGAGCAGTTCTTC. Translated, it gives CASSESGLAGLYNEQFF.

The chain employs TRBV18 and TRBJ1-5; D possibly corresponds to TRBD1 (5 bases). CDR1 and CDR2 from the germline V gene are KGHSH and LQKENI. Trimming shortened V by 8 bases and J by 5 bases, and 22 bases separated the two germline ends. This CDR3 comprises 16 residues. The CDR3 region is CASATAGVPDYQPQHF. CDR3 DNA sequence: TGTGCCAGCGCCACGGCGGGGGTGCCGGATTATCAGCCCCAGCATTTT.

The V and J genes are TRBV27 and TRBJ2-3; 7 bases match TRBD1. Trimming took 6 bases from V and 4 from J; bases not matched to a gene: 13. The CDR3 is 16 residues long. Germline CDR1 reads MNHEY; CDR2 reads SMNVEV (reference sequence). CDR3 in amino acids: CASRQTGINRADTQYF. Written as DNA, the CDR3 is TGTGCCAGCAGGCAGACAGGGATTAATCGAGCAGATACGCAGTATTTT.

The chain carries TRBV28 and TRBJ1-5; D unresolved. The germline CDR1 and CDR2 sequences are MDHEN and SYDVKM. The CDR3 sequence is 16 residues long. V was trimmed by 1 base and J by 0 bases, leaving 10 bases between them. The CDR3 DNA is TGTGCCAGCAGTTTATTGGCAGGAACTAGCAATCAGCCCCAGCATTTT. It is translated as CASSLLAGTSNQPQHF.

This clone has only one observation. CDR3 DNA: TGTGCCATCAGTGACTCGGGGGAGTATAGCAATCAGCCCCAGCATTTT. It translates to CAISDSGEYSNQPQHF. The chain has TRBV10-3 and TRBJ1-5; perhaps TRBD1 as D (5 bases). The CDR3 is 16 residues long. Deletions cut 3 bases from V and 0 bases from J, with 12 bases between. Germline V gene sequence: CDR1 ENHRY, CDR2 SYGVKD.

The chain carries TRBV27 and TRBJ1-3; D is possibly TRBD1 (5 bases). Germline V lookup: CDR1 MNHEY, CDR2 SMNVEV (reference sequence). The CDR3 consists of 12 residues. V dropped 10 bases and J dropped 0 bases, with 7 bases sitting between them. The CDR3 here is CATGISGNTIYF. The CDR3 DNA follows: TGTGCCACAGGGATCTCTGGAAACACCATATATTTT.

The chain recombines TRBV5-6 with TRBJ1-4; the match to TRBD1 covers 8 bases. CDR3 length: 15 residues. CDR1 is SGHDT and CDR2 is YYEEEE in the germline V gene. The junction had 7 bases not matched to a gene; V was cut back by 2 bases and J by 7 bases. The CDR3 region is CASSFFRGRIEKLFF. The CDR3 nucleotides read TGTGCCAGCAGCTTCTTCAGGGGGCGGATTGAAAAACTGTTTTTT. Combining the CDR3 with reference TRBV5-6 and TRBJ1-4 gives the whole variable domain DAGVTQSPTHLIKTRGQQVTLRCSPKSGHDTVSWYQQALGQGPQFIFQYYEEEERQRGNFPDRFSGHQFPNYSSELNVNALLLGDSALYLCASSFFRGRIEKLFFGSGTQLSVL.

The chain carries TRBV7-6 and TRBJ1-5; 7 bases line up with TRBD1. Germline assignment: CDR1 SGHVS and CDR2 FNYEAQ. The V gene end was trimmed by 5 bases and the J gene end by 2 bases; junction bases not matched to a gene: 3. The CDR3 spans 14 residues. DNA for the CDR3: TGTGCCAGCAGCCTTGGGACAGGCAATCAGCCCCAGCATTTT. This translates into CASSLGTGNQPQHF. Full variable domain (rest looked up from reference TRBV7-6 and TRBJ1-5): GAGVSQSPRYKVTKRGQDVALRCDPISGHVSLYWYRQALGQGPEFLTYFNYEAQQDKSGLPNDRFSAERPEGSISTLTIQRTEQRDSAMYRCASSLGTGNQPQHFGDGTRLSIL.